The rows below give T cell receptor beta chains drawn from one sample of a study of blood T cell repertoires in COVID-19. Measured with immunoSEQ multiplex PCR; TCRdb has only the in-frame clones, and not every one. This table has about 300,000 clones, roughly 85% appearing once. Material: PBMCs or T cells enriched from blood (not recorded which). Receptor source: a woman aged 45-60 years who had recovered from COVID-19. CDR3s include the opening cysteine and the closing phenylalanine or tryptophan. A D gene is named only where the DNA matches it firmly. For some rows the clone size is stated as once, few or many, or as a class when expanded; others skip it.

v_gene	d_gene	j_gene	abundance	CDR3aa	CDR3nt
TRBV25-1	.	TRBJ1-2	.	CASSELGAGPDGYTF	TGTGCCAGCAGTGAATTAGGGGCAGGGCCGGATGGCTACACCTTC
TRBV10-3	TRBD1	TRBJ1-1	.	CATQPLSDRANTEAFF	TGTGCCACCCAACCCCTCTCGGACAGGGCGAACACTGAAGCTTTCTTT
TRBV28	.	TRBJ1-2	once	CASTVLLSYGYTF	TGTGCCAGCACCGTCCTCCTGAGCTATGGCTACACCTTC
TRBV5-1	.	TRBJ1-3	.	CASSSGDLAGNTIYF	TGCGCCAGCAGCTCAGGGGACCTGGCGGGAAACACCATATATTTT
TRBV4-1	.	TRBJ2-2	many	CASSHGDRGGTGELFF	TGCGCCAGCAGCCATGGAGACAGAGGGGGCACCGGGGAGCTGTTTTTT
TRBV29-1	.	TRBJ1-2	.	CSARTDRQPNYGYTF	TGCAGCGCAAGAACAGACAGGCAGCCTAACTATGGCTACACCTTC
TRBV10-1	.	TRBJ2-2	.	CASSIGRRGGELFF	TGCGCCAGCAGTATAGGCAGACGAGGCGGGGAGCTGTTTTTT
TRBV9	TRBD1	TRBJ1-6	.	CASSFRDRAGLGSPLHF	TGTGCCAGCAGCTTCCGGGACAGGGCTGGTTTGGGTTCACCCCTCCACTTT
TRBV7-9	TRBD1	TRBJ2-3	.	CASSSGRGRTDTQYF	TGTGCCAGCAGCTCGGGAAGGGGGCGTACAGATACGCAGTATTTT
TRBV6-5	.	TRBJ2-7	once	CASSSRGYEQYF	TGTGCCAGCAGTTCCAGGGGTTACGAGCAGTACTTC
TRBV5-1	TRBD2	TRBJ2-3	.	CASSPSGVMGTQYF	TGCGCCAGCAGTCCTAGCGGGGTGATGGGTACGCAGTATTTT
TRBV10-2	.	TRBJ1-2	few	CASTGTGDYGYTF	TGCGCCAGCACCGGGACTGGGGACTATGGCTACACCTTC
TRBV13	.	TRBJ2-1	.	CASSSNRGADEQFF	TGTGCCAGCAGCTCCAATCGGGGGGCCGATGAGCAGTTCTTC
TRBV29-1	TRBD2	TRBJ2-1	.	CSVEPGLAGSMYNEQFF	TGCAGCGTTGAACCCGGACTAGCGGGCTCCATGTACAATGAGCAGTTCTTC
TRBV2	.	TRBJ1-4	.	CASSGEGEKLFF	TGTGCCAGCTCCGGCGAGGGAGAAAAACTGTTTTTT
TRBV7-2	.	TRBJ2-1	.	CASSPGWGGQRPGNEQFF	TGTGCCAGCAGCCCAGGTTGGGGGGGCCAGCGGCCGGGCAATGAGCAGTTCTTC
TRBV2	TRBD2	TRBJ2-7	.	CASSGGRASNEQYF	TGTGCCAGCAGTGGAGGGAGGGCCTCTAACGAGCAGTACTTC
TRBV3-1/TRBV3-2	.	TRBJ1-4	.	CASSPGRVRLFF	TGTGCCAGCAGCCCAGGCAGAGTAAGACTGTTTTTT
TRBV28	TRBD1	TRBJ2-3	.	CASSQGQGSSFFSTDTQYF	TGTGCCAGCAGCCAGGGACAGGGTTCCTCCTTTTTTAGCACAGATACGCAGTATTTT
TRBV7-6	TRBD2	TRBJ2-5	.	CASSLVSSGGLQETQYF	TGTGCCAGCAGCTTAGTATCTAGCGGGGGGTTACAAGAGACCCAGTACTTC
TRBV4-2	.	TRBJ1-5	few	CASSQVLGNRAGQPQHF	TGTGCCAGCAGCCAAGTCTTGGGGAACAGGGCAGGGCAGCCCCAGCATTTT
TRBV5-1	.	TRBJ2-1	.	CASSPRPGGEQFF	TGCGCCAGCAGCCCTCGACCCGGCGGTGAGCAGTTCTTC
TRBV14	.	TRBJ1-1	.	CATPRGAAPGVDTEAFF	TGTGCCACCCCCCGGGGGGCAGCCCCCGGGGTGGACACTGAAGCTTTCTTT
TRBV7-2	.	TRBJ2-1	.	CASSSDDSTYNEQFF	TGTGCCAGCAGCTCCGACGACTCGACCTACAATGAGCAGTTCTTC
TRBV6-2/TRBV6-3	TRBD2	TRBJ2-7	.	CASSPLALTYEQYF	TGTGCCAGCAGTCCACTAGCGTTAACCTACGAGCAGTACTTC
TRBV2	.	TRBJ1-1	many	CASSGFSEAFF	TGTGCCAGCAGTGGTTTCTCTGAAGCTTTCTTT